Each of the 15 T cell receptor beta chains below was sequenced from the same sample in a study of T cell clones after liver transplantation. Here immunoSEQ multiplex PCR was the method, and the copy in TCRdb shows in-frame clones only, minus some. Here the sample spans around 100,000 clones, around four fifths being singletons. The source material was CD4+ T cells from blood, sampled 45 to 50 months after liver transplant. The origin of the receptors is a human patient who received a liver transplant. Some of the T cells might come from the graft donor.

This clone was seen only once. The V and J genes are TRBV20-1 and TRBJ2-7; weak D call: TRBD2 (5 bases). The CDR3 covers 11 residues. Germline loops: CDR1 DFQATT, CDR2 SNEGSKA (reference sequence). The V gene lost 3 bases and the J gene lost 6 bases, with 9 bases spanning the gap. In DNA, the CDR3 is TGCAGTGCTAGCGGGAATTCCGAGCAGTACTTC. Translation: CSASGNSEQYF.

This clone has a single count. This chain joins TRBV14 and TRBJ2-7, with 7 nucleotides matching TRBD2. Unmatched junction bases numbered 13, after V lost 4 bases and J lost 4 bases. The germline CDR1 and CDR2 sequences are SGHDN and FVKESK. This CDR3 spans 16 amino acids. The CDR3 region has the DNA TGTGCCAGCAGCCCCCAGGGCCTAGCGGCAATTTACGAGCAGTACTTC. Protein product: CASSPQGLAAIYEQYF.

This clone was counted only a few times. The chain joins TRBV18 to TRBJ2-3; no clear D. The germline gives CDR1 KGHSH, CDR2 LQKENI. The CDR3 is made up of 13 amino acids. Trimming took off 2 bases at V and 6 bases at J, with 9 bases between the two ends. CDR3 nucleotides: TGTGCCAGCTCACCAGGGAACTCGGATACGCAGTATTTT. Translated, it gives CASSPGNSDTQYF.

This chain joins TRBV5-1 and TRBJ1-4; TRBD1 aligns across 10 bases. Looked up from germline, CDR1 is SGHRS and CDR2 is YFSETQ. The J segment lost 2 bases and the V segment lost 4 bases, leaving 8 bases of the junction unmatched. The CDR3 is made up of 17 amino acids. CDR3 in DNA: TGCGCCAGCAGCGCGGGACAGGGGAAGATCACTAATGAAAAACTGTTTTTT. The encoded protein is CASSAGQGKITNEKLFF.

V and J are TRBV11-2 and TRBJ2-1, with TRBD2 identical over 14 bases. Germline V gives CDR1 SGHAT, CDR2 FQNNGV. The CDR3 runs to 15 residues. J was trimmed by 6 bases and V by 3 bases; bases with no gene match: 1. Here the CDR3 reads CASSLTSGRANEQFF. As DNA, the CDR3 is TGTGCCAGCAGCTTGACTAGCGGGAGGGCCAATGAGCAGTTCTTC.

There are a few counts of this clone. This rearrangement joins TRBV4-2 to TRBJ2-5; no firm D call. Germline V CDR1 and CDR2: LGHNA, YNFKEQ. The CDR3 sequence is 10 residues long. Trimming removed 8 bases at V and 5 bases at J, with 6 bases between. The CDR3 loop reads CASRVETQYF. The CDR3 DNA reads TGTGCCAGCCGGGTCGAGACCCAGTACTTC.

The V gene is TRBV6-1, the J gene TRBJ1-6, with a possible D match to TRBD1 (5 bases). V was clipped by 7 bases and J by 5 bases, with 12 bases between them. This CDR3 has 14 amino acids. Germline V CDR1 and CDR2: MNHNS, SASEGT. The CDR3 sequence: CASTTGTNNSPLHF. In DNA, the CDR3 is TGTGCCAGCACTACCGGGACGAATAATTCACCCCTCCACTTT.

The rearrangement uses TRBV5-6 and TRBJ2-3; 13 nucleotides match TRBD2. CDR1 and CDR2 from the germline V gene are SGHDT and YYEEEE. The V gene end was trimmed by 3 bases and the J gene end by 6 bases; junction bases not matched to a gene: 7. The CDR3 runs to 16 residues. CDR3 sequence (DNA): TGTGCCAGCAGCTCTCCCGGACTAGCGGGAGAGGATACGCAGTATTTT. Its protein product is CASSSPGLAGEDTQYF.

The chain recombines TRBV28 with TRBJ1-4, with TRBD1 identical over 11 bases. The CDR3 length is 17 residues. V lost 1 base and J lost 0; bases outside the gene matches: 1. The germline V gene has CDR1 MDHEN and CDR2 SYDVKM. In nucleotides, the CDR3 is TGTGCCAGCAGTTTATTGGGACAGGGGGCAACTAATGAAAAACTGTTTTTT. Its protein is CASSLLGQGATNEKLFF.

The V call is TRBV7-2, the J call TRBJ2-3; 8 bases match TRBD1. The V segment lost 1 base and the J segment 9 bases; nucleotides outside the gene matches: 0. The CDR3 is 12 residues long. Germline CDR1 reads SGHTA; CDR2 reads FQGNSA. CDR3 nucleotides: TGTGCCAGCAGCTTAGGGACAGGGACGCAGTATTTT. Translating it yields CASSLGTGTQYF.

This clone was found a few times. In DNA form, the CDR3 reads TGCGCCAGCAGCCCTGGGGTGTCACCCCTCCACTTT. This translates into CASSPGVSPLHF. The V and J genes are TRBV5-1 and TRBJ1-6, with D unresolved. Looked up from germline, CDR1 is SGHRS and CDR2 is YFSETQ. The CDR3 consists of 12 residues. The V end lost 4 bases, the J end lost 10 bases, and 9 bases lay between the germline ends.

V is TRBV25-1 and J is TRBJ2-2; 12 bases agree with TRBD1. V trimming: 7 bases; J trimming: 7 bases; junction bases outside the gene matches: 7. CDR1 and CDR2 from the germline V gene are MGHDK and SYGVNS. The CDR3 covers 15 residues. The CDR3 region is CASTGTGGLGGELFF. The CDR3 bases are TGTGCCAGCACTGGGACAGGGGGCTTGGGCGGGGAGCTGTTTTTT.

The chain joins TRBV29-1 to TRBJ1-1; D possibly corresponds to TRBD1 (6 bases). The CDR3 has 14 residues. In germline, CDR1 is SQVTM, CDR2 ANQGSEA. With 1 base removed from V and 2 bases from J, the gap between germline ends came to 11 bases. The CDR3 spells CSVEVGGGNTEAFF. The CDR3 DNA reads as TGCAGCGTTGAAGTGGGGGGCGGAAACACTGAAGCTTTCTTT.

The chain links TRBV2 to TRBJ1-2, with D hard to call. V was pared by 3 bases and J by 7 bases, with 9 bases between. Germline loops: CDR1 SNHLY, CDR2 FYNNEI. CDR3 length equals 12 residues. This CDR3 is CASSDNRRGYTF. CDR3 sequence (DNA): TGTGCCAGCAGTGACAATCGTCGTGGCTACACCTTC.

The rearrangement joins TRBV5-1 to TRBJ2-7, with 7 bases fitting TRBD1. Germline V CDR1 and CDR2: SGHRS, YFSETQ. V was clipped by 3 bases and J by 4 bases; unmatched bases: 22. The CDR3 totals 19 residues. CDR3 amino acids: CASSSYPDRVSPLGYEQYF. For the CDR3, the DNA is TGCGCCAGCAGCTCATACCCCGACAGGGTTAGCCCCCTGGGGTACGAGCAGTACTTC.